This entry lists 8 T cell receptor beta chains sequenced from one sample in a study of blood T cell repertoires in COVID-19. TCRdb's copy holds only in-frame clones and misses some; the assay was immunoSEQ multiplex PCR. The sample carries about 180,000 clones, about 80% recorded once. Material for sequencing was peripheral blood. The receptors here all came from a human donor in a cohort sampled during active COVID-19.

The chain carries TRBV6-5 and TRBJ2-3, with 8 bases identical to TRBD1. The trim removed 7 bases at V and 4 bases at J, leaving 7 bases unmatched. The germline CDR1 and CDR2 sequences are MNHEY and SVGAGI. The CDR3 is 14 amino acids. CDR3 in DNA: TGTGCCAGCAACAAGGACAGGGCGGCAGATACGCAGTATTTT. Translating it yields CASNKDRAADTQYF.

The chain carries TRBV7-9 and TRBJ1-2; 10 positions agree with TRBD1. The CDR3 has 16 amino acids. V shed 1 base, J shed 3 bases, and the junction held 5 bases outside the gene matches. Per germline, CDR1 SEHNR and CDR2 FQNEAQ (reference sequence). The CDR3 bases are TGTGCCAGCAGCTTAGGGTCAGGGACAGGGGACTATGGCTACACCTTC. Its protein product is CASSLGSGTGDYGYTF.

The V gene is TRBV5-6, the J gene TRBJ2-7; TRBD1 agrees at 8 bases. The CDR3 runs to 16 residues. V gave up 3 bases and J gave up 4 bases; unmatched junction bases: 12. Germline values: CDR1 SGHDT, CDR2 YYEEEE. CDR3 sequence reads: CASSWGAGGSDYEQYF. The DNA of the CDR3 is TGTGCCAGCAGCTGGGGAGCAGGGGGCTCAGATTACGAGCAGTACTTC.

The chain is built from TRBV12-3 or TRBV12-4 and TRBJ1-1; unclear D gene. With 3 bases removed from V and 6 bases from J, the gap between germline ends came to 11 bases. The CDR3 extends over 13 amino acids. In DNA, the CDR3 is TGTGCCAGCAGTTTTGGGGAGTTCGCTGAAGCTTTCTTT. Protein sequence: CASSFGEFAEAFF.

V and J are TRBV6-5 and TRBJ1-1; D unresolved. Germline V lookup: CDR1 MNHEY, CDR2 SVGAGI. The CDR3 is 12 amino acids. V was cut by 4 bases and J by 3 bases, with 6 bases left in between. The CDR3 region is CASSSAYTEAFF. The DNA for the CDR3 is TGTGCCAGCAGTTCCGCGTACACTGAAGCTTTCTTT.

The CDR3 bases are TGTGCCTGGAGCCCCGGGACAGAGGTTAGCAATCAGCCCCAGCATTTT. Translating it yields CAWSPGTEVSNQPQHF. The chain employs TRBV30 and TRBJ1-5; 7 bases match TRBD1. The CDR3 is made up of 16 amino acids. Germline V gives CDR1 GTSNPN, CDR2 SVGIG (reference sequence). V was clipped by 3 bases and J by 0 bases; unmatched bases: 8.

This chain's CDR3 is CASSLATYSYEQYF. CDR3 sequence (DNA): TGCGCCAGCAGCTTGGCGACATACTCCTACGAGCAGTACTTC. This chain joins TRBV5-1 and TRBJ2-7; D gene ambiguous. Germline CDR1 SGHRS, CDR2 YFSETQ. The CDR3 spans 14 residues. Trimming cost V 0 bases and J 0 bases, with 7 bases left between them.

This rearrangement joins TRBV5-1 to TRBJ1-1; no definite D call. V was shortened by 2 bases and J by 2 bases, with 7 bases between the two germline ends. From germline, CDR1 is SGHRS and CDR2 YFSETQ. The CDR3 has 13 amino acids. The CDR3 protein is CASSFGSNTEAFF. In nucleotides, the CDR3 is TGCGCCAGCAGCTTTGGCAGTAACACTGAAGCTTTCTTT.